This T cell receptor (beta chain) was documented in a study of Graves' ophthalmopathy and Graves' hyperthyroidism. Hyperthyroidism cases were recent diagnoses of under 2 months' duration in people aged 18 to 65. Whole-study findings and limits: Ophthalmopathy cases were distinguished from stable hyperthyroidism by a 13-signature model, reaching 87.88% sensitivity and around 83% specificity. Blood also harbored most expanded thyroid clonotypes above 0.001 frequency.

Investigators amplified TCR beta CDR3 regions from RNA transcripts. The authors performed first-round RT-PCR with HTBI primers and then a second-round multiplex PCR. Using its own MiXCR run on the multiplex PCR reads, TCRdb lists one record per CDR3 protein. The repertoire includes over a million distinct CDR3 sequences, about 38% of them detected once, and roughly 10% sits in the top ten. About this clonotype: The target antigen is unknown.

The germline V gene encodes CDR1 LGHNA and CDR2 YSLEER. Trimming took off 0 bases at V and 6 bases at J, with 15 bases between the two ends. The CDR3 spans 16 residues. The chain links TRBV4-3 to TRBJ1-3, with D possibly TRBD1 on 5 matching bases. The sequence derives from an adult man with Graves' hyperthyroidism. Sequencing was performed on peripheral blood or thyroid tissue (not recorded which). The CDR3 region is CASSQDSGGLLNTIYF. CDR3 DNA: TGCGCCAGCAGCCAAGATTCGGGGGGACTTCTAAACACCATATATTTT.